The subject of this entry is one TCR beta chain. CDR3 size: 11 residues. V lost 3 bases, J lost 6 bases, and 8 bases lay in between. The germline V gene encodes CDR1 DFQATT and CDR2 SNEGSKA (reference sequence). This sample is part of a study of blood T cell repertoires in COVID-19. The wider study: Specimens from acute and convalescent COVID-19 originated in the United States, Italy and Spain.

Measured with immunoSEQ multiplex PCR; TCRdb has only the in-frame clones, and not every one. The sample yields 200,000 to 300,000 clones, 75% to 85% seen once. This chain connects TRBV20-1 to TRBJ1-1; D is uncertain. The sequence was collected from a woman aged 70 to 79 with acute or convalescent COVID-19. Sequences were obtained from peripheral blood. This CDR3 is CSASLWPEAFF. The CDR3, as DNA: TGCAGTGCTAGTTTGTGGCCTGAAGCTTTCTTT.